A selection of T cell receptor beta chains follows, all from one sample in a study of cytomegalovirus exposure and HLA in healthy donors. Sequencing was performed with immunoSEQ multiplex PCR; in TCRdb, only in-frame clones are kept and a portion is missing. The table records some 130,000 clones, less than 85% of them present only once. Sequences were obtained from PBMCs. The receptors were sampled from a male donor in good health and CMV-seronegative. The CDR3 runs from the conserved cysteine through the conserved F or W.

j_gene	v_gene	CDR3aa
TRBJ1-1	TRBV28	CASSPRQGTEAFF
TRBJ2-3	TRBV7-9	CSSSAQGVRTDTQYF
TRBJ1-1	TRBV18	CASSPPRGADENTEAFF
TRBJ2-3	TRBV4-3	CASSQGTGAGSDTQYF
TRBJ2-1	TRBV2	CASSGLQGKNEQFF
TRBJ2-7	TRBV6-5	CASSYSGGSYEQYF
TRBJ1-1	TRBV9	CASSGGQGPLGAEAFF
TRBJ1-1	TRBV5-1	CASSLGSGINTEAFF
TRBJ2-2	TRBV10-3	CAISESSGQANTGELFF
TRBJ1-1	TRBV28	CASSLAGGAGTEAFF
TRBJ1-3	TRBV6-1	CASSEGGIRVGNTIYF
TRBJ2-1	TRBV19	CASSPRGGDGEQFF
TRBJ2-6	TRBV25-1	CASELRANGLTF
TRBJ1-2	TRBV11-2	CASSSGQGGRNYGYTF
TRBJ2-3	TRBV7-3	CASSLTTSGGASDTQYF
TRBJ2-4	TRBV2	CASSEMALLAKNSQYF
TRBJ1-5	TRBV5-4	CASSLGVGGNQPQHF
TRBJ1-6	TRBV29-1	CSDGPTGPNSPLHF
TRBJ2-5	TRBV19	CASSTGTGRGETQYF
TRBJ1-1	TRBV19	CASSSRQGGAAFF
TRBJ1-1	TRBV10-1	CASSEQGRGGEAFF
TRBJ1-1	TRBV18	CASSPGQGAGTEAFF
TRBJ1-3	TRBV14	CASSQDLSGLGNTIYF
TRBJ1-1	TRBV7-9	CASSPRTGLNTEAFF
TRBJ2-5	TRBV6-1	CASRNRGRGETQYF
TRBJ2-7	TRBV5-4	CASSSYTGSSYEQYF
TRBJ2-7	TRBV27	CASSLVRHYEQYF
TRBJ2-7	TRBV5-4	CASGPTGRYEQYF
TRBJ1-2	TRBV4-1	CASSQVPGTTDGYTF
TRBJ1-1	TRBV5-1	CASSSSTGAASTEAFF
TRBJ2-3	TRBV7-9	CASSPGTSGTDTQYF
TRBJ1-2	TRBV19	CASSVQSSSYGYTF